Listed below are T cell receptor beta chains from one sample, sequenced in a study of T cell changes during pregnancy in multiple sclerosis. Here immunoSEQ multiplex PCR was the method, and the copy in TCRdb shows in-frame clones only, minus some. The sample lists approximately 44,000 clones, 85% to 95% occurring once. Sequenced material: CD4+ T cells from peripheral blood mononuclear cells, taken in the third trimester of pregnancy. The receptors shown here come from a female donor with multiple sclerosis, enrolled in a pregnancy study. Each CDR3 is given with its conserved first and last residue. D genes are given only for firm matches. Clone sizes are given selectively: once, few, many, or a class where the clone is expanded.

>TRBV6-6|TRBD1|TRBJ1-2|-
CASSRTGTGYGYTF
TGTGCCAGCAGCCGAACCGGGACAGGGTATGGCTACACCTTC
>TRBV6-1|-|TRBJ1-2|-
CASSERQDLYGYTF
TGTGCCAGCAGTGAACGACAGGATCTCTATGGCTACACCTTC
>TRBV11-2|TRBD1|TRBJ2-7|-
CASSYSRGDSSYEQYF
TGTGCCAGCAGCTACTCACGTGGGGACAGCTCCTACGAGCAGTACTTC
>TRBV6-5|-|TRBJ2-5|-
CASRRSVQETQYF
TGTGCCAGCAGGAGAAGCGTCCAAGAGACCCAGTACTTC
>TRBV10-2|-|TRBJ2-3|-
CASSDRLGISSDTQYF
TGCGCCAGCAGTGACCGACTAGGAATCTCATCCGATACGCAGTATTTT
>TRBV14|TRBD1|TRBJ2-2|-
CASSRDRTNWELFF
TGTGCCAGCAGCCGGGACAGGACGAACTGGGAGCTGTTTTTT
>TRBV18|-|TRBJ1-2|once
CASSLGDHVYGYTF
TGTGCCAGCTCATTAGGGGATCACGTCTATGGCTACACCTTC
>TRBV19|-|TRBJ1-2|-
CASSYTITDLYGYTF
TGTGCCAGTAGTTATACGATCACAGATCTCTATGGCTACACCTTC
>TRBV2|TRBD1|TRBJ2-3|-
CASSYRNRGQDTQYF
TGTGCCAGCAGCTACCGGAACAGGGGGCAAGATACGCAGTATTTT
>TRBV19|-|TRBJ1-5|-
CASSGQFSNQPQHF
TGTGCCAGTAGTGGACAGTTTAGCAATCAGCCCCAGCATTTT
>TRBV5-4|-|TRBJ1-3|-
CASSLRGAGNTIYF
TGTGCCAGCAGCTTGCGGGGAGCTGGAAACACCATATATTTT
>TRBV15|-|TRBJ2-7|-
CATSSQSPTGRLGGPGYEQYF
TGTGCCACCAGCTCACAATCCCCGACAGGGAGATTGGGAGGACCGGGCTACGAGCAGTACTTC
>TRBV6-1|-|TRBJ1-3|-
CASSLSGEGGNTIYF
TGTGCCAGCAGCCTCTCAGGGGAAGGCGGAAACACCATATATTTT
>TRBV10-3|TRBD1|TRBJ2-6|-
CAISTGAPSGANVLTF
TGTGCCATCAGTACAGGGGCCCCCTCTGGGGCCAACGTCCTGACTTTC
>TRBV7-8|-|TRBJ1-1|-
CASSLSYRAGAFF
TGTGCCAGCAGCTTAAGCTACAGGGCTGGGGCTTTCTTT
>TRBV14|TRBD1|TRBJ2-7|-
CASKTGQGASEQYF
TGTGCCAGCAAGACCGGACAGGGGGCGAGCGAGCAGTACTTC
>TRBV4-3|-|TRBJ2-7|-
CASSQDARTYEQYF
TGCGCCAGCAGCCAAGACGCTAGGACCTACGAGCAGTACTTC
>TRBV9|TRBD1|TRBJ1-6|-
CASSETGERSPLHF
TGTGCCAGCAGCGAGACAGGGGAACGTTCACCCCTCCACTTT
>TRBV4-1|TRBD2|TRBJ2-7|-
CASSQDPVGGATYEQYF
TGCGCCAGCAGCCAAGATCCGGTCGGGGGGGCCACCTACGAGCAGTACTTC
>TRBV6-5|TRBD1|TRBJ1-1|-
CASRGQGARGTEAFF
TGTGCCAGCAGGGGACAGGGGGCGAGGGGAACTGAAGCTTTCTTT
>TRBV7-9|-|TRBJ2-4|few
CASSLTDLKNIQYF
TGTGCCAGCAGCCTGACAGATCTAAAAAACATTCAGTACTTC
>TRBV30|TRBD1|TRBJ2-7|once
CAWSVLRQGADEQYF
TGTGCCTGGAGTGTACTGCGACAGGGGGCGGACGAGCAGTACTTC
>TRBV28|-|TRBJ2-7|-
CASRGPSSYEQYF
TGTGCCAGCAGGGGGCCTAGCTCCTACGAGCAGTACTTC
>TRBV14|TRBD2|TRBJ2-7|-
CASSLGLAGTYEQYF
TGTGCCAGCAGCCTAGGTCTAGCGGGAACCTACGAGCAGTACTTC
>TRBV14|TRBD2|TRBJ2-3|-
CASSPTTGLAGAIDTQYF
TGTGCCAGCAGCCCAACCACCGGACTAGCGGGAGCCATAGATACGCAGTATTTT
>TRBV5-1|TRBD2|TRBJ2-2|-
CASGTSGRGTGELFF
TGCGCCAGCGGGACTAGCGGGAGAGGGACCGGGGAGCTGTTTTTT
>TRBV5-4|TRBD2|TRBJ2-3|once
CASSLPGGGTDTQYF
TGTGCCAGCAGCTTGCCGGGAGGGGGCACAGATACGCAGTATTTT
>TRBV5-4|TRBD1|TRBJ2-2|-
CASSLVGTGAGELFF
TGTGCCAGCAGCTTGGTCGGGACAGGGGCCGGGGAGCTGTTTTTT
>TRBV28|-|TRBJ1-1|-
CASRWGVSTEAFF
TGTGCCAGCAGGTGGGGGGTGAGCACTGAAGCTTTCTTT
>TRBV14|TRBD1|TRBJ2-7|-
CASSQGTGGYEQYF
TGTGCCAGCAGCCAAGGGACAGGGGGCTACGAGCAGTACTTC
>TRBV13|TRBD2|TRBJ2-7|-
CASSRSGRGSGEQYF
TGTGCCAGCAGCCGTAGCGGGAGAGGTTCGGGGGAGCAGTACTTC
>TRBV7-3|TRBD2|TRBJ2-3|-
CASSPLAGGADTQYF
TGTGCCAGCAGCCCGTTAGCGGGAGGGGCAGATACGCAGTATTTT
>TRBV18|-|TRBJ2-7|-
CASSPRRVNEQYF
TGTGCCAGCTCACCACGCCGGGTAAACGAGCAGTACTTC
>TRBV4-2|-|TRBJ2-7|-
CASSQDRRASSYEQYF
TGTGCCAGCAGCCAAGATAGGCGGGCCAGCTCCTACGAGCAGTACTTC
>TRBV19|TRBD2|TRBJ2-7|few
CASSLGGGGIYEQYF
TGTGCCAGCTCCCTCGGGGGCGGGGGGATTTACGAGCAGTACTTC
>TRBV30|-|TRBJ1-1|few
CAWDSPLMNTEAFF
TGTGCCTGGGACTCTCCGCTCATGAACACTGAAGCTTTCTTT
>TRBV4-1|TRBD1|TRBJ2-3|-
CASSQEGTGASTDTQYF
TGCGCCAGCAGCCAAGAGGGGACAGGGGCTAGCACAGATACGCAGTATTTT
>TRBV5-5|-|TRBJ2-1|-
CASSLLAGYGNEQFF
TGTGCCAGCAGCTTGTTGGCAGGTTACGGCAATGAGCAGTTCTTC
>TRBV5-1|-|TRBJ2-2|-
CASSSLRGTGELFF
TGCGCCAGCAGCTCCCTAAGAGGCACCGGGGAGCTGTTTTTT
>TRBV5-1|-|TRBJ2-5|-
CASSYTGEQETQYF
TGCGCCAGCAGCTATACAGGCGAGCAAGAGACCCAGTACTTC
>TRBV14|-|TRBJ1-1|-
CASSHADGDNTEAFF
TGTGCCAGCAGCCATGCCGACGGGGATAACACTGAAGCTTTCTTT
>TRBV28|-|TRBJ2-7|-
CASRIQGTYEQYF
TGTGCCAGCAGAATACAGGGTACCTACGAGCAGTACTTC
>TRBV11-2|TRBD2|TRBJ2-3|once
CASSLGLAGGPDTQYF
TGTGCCAGCAGCCTCGGACTAGCGGGAGGGCCAGATACGCAGTATTTT
>TRBV7-3|TRBD1|TRBJ2-1|-
CASSLTGQGRYNEQFF
TGTGCCAGCAGCTTAACGGGACAGGGGCGATACAATGAGCAGTTCTTC
>TRBV4-1|TRBD1|TRBJ1-5|-
CASSQVPNRGSNQPQHF
TGCGCCAGCAGCCAAGTTCCTAACAGGGGATCTAATCAGCCCCAGCATTTT
>TRBV4-3|-|TRBJ1-5|-
CASSQDLGGVQPQHF
TGCGCCAGCAGCCAAGATCTGGGAGGGGTTCAGCCCCAGCATTTT
>TRBV7-3|TRBD2|TRBJ2-1|-
CASSLLAASYNEQFF
TGTGCCAGCAGCTTACTAGCGGCCTCCTACAATGAGCAGTTCTTC
>TRBV5-1|TRBD2|TRBJ2-1|-
CASSLRTSPNEQFF
TGCGCCAGCAGCTTGAGGACTAGCCCCAATGAGCAGTTCTTC
>TRBV9|-|TRBJ2-7|-
CASSVLPKGEDEQYF
TGTGCCAGCAGCGTTCTCCCGAAGGGAGAGGACGAGCAGTACTTC
>TRBV29-1|TRBD1|TRBJ2-5|-
CSVQGAWQETQYF
TGCAGCGTGCAGGGGGCATGGCAAGAGACCCAGTACTTC
>TRBV28|TRBD2|TRBJ2-1|-
CASSLSSGRRNEQFF
TGTGCCAGCAGTTTGTCTAGCGGGAGACGCAATGAGCAGTTCTTC